This T cell receptor (beta chain) was retrieved from a study of beta chain features in type 1 diabetes. A heparinised blood draw that averaged about 116 mL was obtained once from each donor. Expressed TCRB transcripts were sequenced because the isolated RNA had all been reverse transcribed beforehand. Measured with immunoSEQ multiplex PCR; TCRdb has only the in-frame clones, and not every one. This sample has 400,000 to 500,000 clones, with roughly 14% found just once. V lost 7 bases, J lost 7 bases, and 20 bases lay in between. Looked up from germline, CDR1 is LNHDA and CDR2 is SQIVND (reference sequence). The CDR3 contains 15 residues. This clone was detected only a few times. Its specificity is not known. General observations from the study: Because the template was cDNA, high-expressing cells might be over-represented.

The J gene is TRBJ2-1, the V gene TRBV19; possibly TRBD1 for D (5 bases). This clonotype was obtained from a man aged 25 to 45 in good health. The sequencing input was naive CD4+ T cells from blood. CDR3 loop: CASTMGQGVRNEQFF. CDR3 nucleotide sequence: TGTGCCAGTACCATGGGGCAGGGCGTCAGAAATGAGCAGTTCTTC.